Listed here are 4 T cell receptor beta chains from one sample, sequenced in a study of blood T cells in healthy people across ages. A second PCR, run for about 7 to 12 cycles, used a sample-barcoded 5' primer plus a J-beta primer mix. TCRdb analysed the 5' RACE reads with MiXCR anew, one entry per CDR3 protein. This sample has 750,000 to 850,000 distinct CDR3 sequences, with roughly 25% found just once. Separately, the same data were catalogued under a study of T cells of mothers and their children.

Sequencing input: blood. These receptor sequences come from a boy aged 5 to 17 in good health.

The chain is built from TRBV29-1 and TRBJ2-3, with D maybe TRBD2 (5 bases). The CDR3 consists of 15 residues. V was trimmed by 0 bases and J by 4 bases, leaving 14 bases between them. Germline V gene sequence: CDR1 SQVTM, CDR2 ANQGSEA. The DNA for the CDR3 is TGCAGCGTTGAAGATCAACTAGAGGGCCCAGATACGCAGTATTTT. Protein sequence: CSVEDQLEGPDTQYF.

This clonotype turned up a few times. The CDR3 protein is CASSLLKGEAFF. The CDR3 DNA reads as TGCGCCAGCAGCCTTCTTAAAGGTGAAGCTTTCTTT. This chain uses TRBV5-1 with TRBJ1-1, with D hard to call. V dropped 4 bases and J dropped 7 bases, with 11 bases sitting between them. Looked up from germline, CDR1 is SGHRS and CDR2 is YFSETQ. This CDR3 contains 12 residues.

V is TRBV6-5 and J is TRBJ1-1; TRBD1 is a possible D gene (5 bases). The CDR3 length is 14 residues. CDR1 and CDR2 from the germline V gene are MNHEY and SVGAGI. Trimming cost V 2 bases and J 1 base, with 8 bases left between them. The CDR3 DNA reads as TGTGCCAGCAGTTACATCCAGGGGAACACTGAAGCTTTCTTT. Protein: CASSYIQGNTEAFF.

This clonotype was observed a few times. The chain couples TRBV12-3 or TRBV12-4 to TRBJ1-6; no definite D call. The CDR3 covers 14 residues. Trimming removed 7 bases at V and 0 bases at J, with 7 bases between. The CDR3 nucleotides read TGTGCCAGCAAGGTGGGCTCCTATAATTCACCCCTCCACTTT. This sequence encodes CASKVGSYNSPLHF.